This entry describes one T cell receptor (beta chain). These data belong to a study of CD8 T cells in Susac syndrome. CDR1 is SGHTA and CDR2 is FQGNSA in the germline V gene. This CDR3 has 14 residues. The V end lost 4 bases, the J end lost 5 bases, and 14 bases lay between the germline ends. After extraction with the RNeasy kit, about 0.45 to 1 ug of the RNA was reverse transcribed using random hexamers. TCRdb re-derived calls from the immunoSEQ multiplex PCR reads in MiXCR, one entry per CDR3 protein. The sample has roughly 140,000 distinct CDR3 sequences, approximately 95% seen once. Sequencing was performed on CD4+ T cells from PBMCs. The V and J genes are TRBV7-2 and TRBJ2-5, with a tentative D call TRBD2 (7 bases). This receptor was obtained from a human donor with Susac syndrome. CDR3 sequence (DNA): TGTGCCAGCAGCTCGCGGGGGCCGGGGGAGACCCAGTACTTC. Protein: CASSSRGPGETQYF.